The 20 T cell receptor beta chains listed next were all sequenced from one sample in a study of T cell responses to AZD1222 COVID-19 vaccine (dated by TCRdb to 2020 to 2023). The method behind the library was the immunoSEQ multiplex PCR assay. As stored in TCRdb, this immuneACCESS dataset retains in-frame rearrangements with V and J assigned. A fraction of the clones does not appear; measured against another copy, unresolved V genes explain less than half of the discrepancy, and the remainder lacks a known reason. The sample table lists 120,000 or so clones, about 87% of them with a count of one. The top ten clonotypes cover over 1.5% of the sample. In the paper's terms, the time point label means: baseline before first vaccination. The sample in question was peripheral blood, obtained on day 0 of AZD1222 vaccination. Source of these receptors: an adult in good health.

The CDR3 spells CASSRQVYGYTF. The DNA for the CDR3 is TGTGCCAGCAGCAGACAGGTTTATGGCTACACCTTC. This chain joins TRBV2 and TRBJ1-2, with a possible D match to TRBD1 (6 bases). V lost 6 bases and J lost 5, with 10 bases in between. The germline V gene has CDR1 SNHLY and CDR2 FYNNEI. The CDR3 runs 12 residues.

This chain links TRBV19 with TRBJ2-1; 8 nucleotides match TRBD2. This CDR3 is 16 amino acids long. Germline CDR1 is LNHDA and CDR2 is SQIVND (reference sequence). The V and J ends lost 3 bases and 8 bases, in that order; junction bases with no gene match: 12. The CDR3 sequence: CASSIGGRTSQDEQFF. For the CDR3, the DNA is TGTGCCAGTAGTATCGGCGGGAGGACCTCCCAGGATGAGCAGTTCTTC.

The chain is built from TRBV2 and TRBJ2-1; D might be TRBD1 or TRBD2, each matching 5 bases. Germline CDR1 is SNHLY and CDR2 is FYNNEI. This CDR3 region has 11 residues. Trimming took 8 bases from V and 9 from J, leaving 11 bases between them. This CDR3 is CASQMRGEQFF. As DNA, the CDR3 is TGTGCCAGCCAGATGAGGGGTGAGCAGTTCTTC.

The CDR3 sequence: CATTDRENTEAFF. Here the CDR3 DNA reads TGTGCCACCACGGACAGGGAAAACACTGAAGCTTTCTTT. The genes are TRBV2 and TRBJ1-1; TRBD1 agrees at 8 bases. V gave up 10 bases and J gave up 2 bases; unmatched junction bases: 6. The germline V gene encodes CDR1 SNHLY and CDR2 FYNNEI. The CDR3 extends over 13 amino acids.

This sequence joins TRBV19 and TRBJ1-6; D is perhaps TRBD1 (5 bases). The germline CDR1 and CDR2 sequences are LNHDA and SQIVND (reference sequence). The length of the CDR3 is 17 residues. Trimming pared 4 bases from V and 10 bases from J, leaving 23 bases between. The DNA for the CDR3 is TGTGCCAGTAGTACCTCGCCGGGACCTAATAGGAGGTCACCCCTCCACTTT. Its translation: CASSTSPGPNRRSPLHF.

V is TRBV5-1 and J is TRBJ2-7; TRBD2 might be the D (5 bases). Trimming stripped 4 bases from V and 3 bases from J, with 20 bases between. From germline, CDR1 is SGHRS and CDR2 YFSETQ. The CDR3 totals 16 residues. The CDR3 sequence is CASSPRASRLGYEQYF. CDR3 in DNA: TGCGCCAGCAGCCCAAGGGCTAGCCGTCTCGGCTACGAGCAGTACTTC.

The chain has TRBV7-8 and TRBJ1-5; D is perhaps TRBD1 (5 bases). The CDR3 is 15 residues long. The germline V gene encodes CDR1 SGHVS and CDR2 FQNEAQ. Trimming pared 2 bases from V and 4 bases from J, leaving 12 bases between. The CDR3 DNA reads as TGTGCCAGCAGCTTATCGGCAGGGCCAAATCAGCCCCAGCATTTT. The encoded protein is CASSLSAGPNQPQHF. Full variable domain (rest looked up from reference TRBV7-8 and TRBJ1-5): GAGVSQSPRYKVAKRGQDVALRCDPISGHVSLFWYQQALGQGPEFLTYFQNEAQLDKSGLPSDRFFAERPEGSVSTLKIQRTQQEDSAVYLCASSLSAGPNQPQHFGDGTRLSIL.

The gene calls are TRBV5-4 and TRBJ1-6; no firm D call. Germline CDR1 is SGHNT and CDR2 is YYREEE (reference sequence). The ends were cut back, 5 bases at V and 8 bases at J, with 8 bases in the middle. The CDR3 runs to 12 residues. The CDR3 nucleotides are TGTGCCAGCAGTTCCCGGGATTCACCCCTCCACTTT. The encoded protein is CASSSRDSPLHF.

The J gene is TRBJ1-2, the V gene TRBV2; D remains unclear. CDR1 and CDR2 (germline): SNHLY, FYNNEI. Deletions cut 4 bases from V and 6 bases from J, with 9 bases between. The CDR3 contains 12 residues. CDR3 sequence: CASSVESHGYTF. CDR3 nucleotide sequence: TGTGCCAGCAGTGTCGAATCCCATGGCTACACCTTC. Full variable domain (outside the CDR3, taken from reference TRBV2 and TRBJ1-2): EPEVTQTPSHQVTQMGQEVILRCVPISNHLYFYWYRQILGQKVEFLVSFYNNEISEKSEIFDDQFSVERPDGSNFTLKIRSTKLEDSAMYFCASSVESHGYTFGSGTRLTVV.

This clone was seen more than once but under ten times. The chain carries TRBV7-2 and TRBJ1-2; D remains ambiguous. Trimming left V 1 base short and J 0 bases short, with 12 bases between. Germline lookup yields CDR1 SGHTA and CDR2 FQGNSA. CDR3 length: 16 amino acids. CDR3: CASSLEGLDPNYGYTF. The CDR3 coding sequence is TGTGCCAGCAGCTTAGAAGGACTGGACCCTAACTATGGCTACACCTTC. The full variable domain, rest sourced from reference TRBV7-2 and TRBJ1-2, is GAGVSQSPSNKVTEKGKDVELRCDPISGHTALYWYRQSLGQGLEFLIYFQGNSAPDKSGLPSDRFSAERTGGSVSTLTIQRTQQEDSAVYLCASSLEGLDPNYGYTFGSGTRLTVV.

The chain carries TRBV7-8 and TRBJ1-2; D unresolved. Germline CDR1 is SGHVS and CDR2 is FQNEAQ. V was trimmed by 1 base and J by 5 bases, leaving 20 bases between them. The CDR3 extends over 17 amino acids. CDR3 residues: CASSLEPGNGVPYGYTF. CDR3 nucleotide sequence: TGTGCCAGCAGCTTAGAACCAGGAAATGGTGTGCCGTATGGCTACACCTTC.

The V gene is TRBV10-2, the J gene TRBJ1-5; D perhaps matches TRBD1 (5 bases). Trimming cost V 0 bases and J 1 base, with 7 bases left between them. The CDR3 runs to 15 residues. Germline V gene sequence: CDR1 WSHSY, CDR2 SAAADI. CDR3 region: CASSESGESNQPQHF. CDR3 DNA sequence: TGCGCCAGCAGTGAGTCGGGGGAAAGCAATCAGCCCCAGCATTTT.

This sequence joins TRBV24-1 and TRBJ1-2, with D possibly being TRBD1 (5 bases). The CDR3 covers 15 residues. Per the germline V gene, CDR1 is KGHDR and CDR2 is SFDVKD. The V and J ends lost 2 bases and 2 bases respectively, with 11 bases between them. The CDR3 is CATSDSGRANYGYTF. In DNA, the CDR3 is TGTGCCACCAGTGATTCTGGCAGGGCGAACTATGGCTACACCTTC.

This sequence joins TRBV5-1 and TRBJ1-3; maybe TRBD1 (6 bases). The CDR3 runs 15 residues. Germline CDR1 and CDR2: SGHRS and YFSETQ. Deletions cut 2 bases from V and 2 bases from J, with 11 bases between. Here the CDR3 reads CASSLQGSAGNTIYF. CDR3 nucleotide sequence: TGCGCCAGCAGCTTACAGGGCTCGGCTGGAAACACCATATATTTT.

This sequence joins TRBV2 and TRBJ1-1; D gene unclear. The CDR3 runs to 12 residues. The V gene's germline CDR1 is SNHLY and CDR2 FYNNEI. V was pared by 1 base and J by 5 bases, with 5 bases between. The CDR3 DNA reads as TGTGCCAGCAGTGAAGGGTGGACTGAAGCTTTCTTT. Protein product: CASSEGWTEAFF.

This clone appeared once. CDR3 loop: CASSRFGVSYEQYF. The CDR3, as DNA: TGTGCCAGCAGTCGCTTTGGGGTCTCCTACGAGCAGTACTTC. V usage is TRBV27 and J usage is TRBJ2-7; D gene unclear. Germline CDR1 reads MNHEY; CDR2 reads SMNVEV (reference sequence). V lost 5 bases and J 0 bases, leaving 11 bases between the germline ends. The CDR3 has 14 amino acids.

The genes are TRBV5-6 and TRBJ1-5; D call uncertain. This CDR3 contains 15 residues. The V gene lost 0 bases and the J gene lost 6 bases, with 13 bases spanning the gap. Germline loops: CDR1 SGHDT, CDR2 YYEEEE. In DNA form, the CDR3 reads TGTGCCAGCAGCTTGGGCTTTCGAACAGCTCAGCCCCAGCATTTT. It yields the protein CASSLGFRTAQPQHF.

CDR3 bases: TGTGCCAGCAGCCAACTTATGGGGGGTCTTATTGGCTACACCTTC. Protein product: CASSQLMGGLIGYTF. The V call is TRBV3-1 (or the pseudogene TRBV3-2), the J call TRBJ1-2, with a weak D call TRBD1 (5 bases). V gave up 2 bases and J gave up 7 bases, with 17 bases separating them. The CDR3 is 15 amino acids. CDR1 is LGHDT and CDR2 is YNNKEL in the germline V gene (reference sequence).

The rearrangement joins TRBV5-4 to TRBJ1-5; D gene uncertain. Trimming shortened V by 0 bases and J by 5 bases, and 9 bases separated the two germline ends. Germline V gives CDR1 SGHNT, CDR2 YYREEE (reference sequence). The CDR3 has 14 residues. CDR3 coding DNA: TGTGCCAGCAGCTTGGTTTGTTTGTATCAGCCCCAGCATTTT. Residues: CASSLVCLYQPQHF. Supplemented by reference TRBV5-4 and TRBJ1-5, the full variable domain reads ETGVTQSPTHLIKTRGQQVTLRCSSQSGHNTVSWYQQALGQGPQFIFQYYREEENGRGNFPPRFSGLQFPNYSSELNVNALELDDSALYLCASSLVCLYQPQHFGDGTRLSIL.

V and J are TRBV5-1 and TRBJ2-3; maybe TRBD2 (5 bases). CDR1 SGHRS and CDR2 YFSETQ come from the germline V gene. V gave up 3 bases and J gave up 6 bases, with 11 bases separating them. The length of the CDR3 is 13 residues. This CDR3 reads CASSSSGEDTQYF. CDR3 coding DNA: TGCGCCAGCAGCTCCTCTGGGGAGGATACGCAGTATTTT.